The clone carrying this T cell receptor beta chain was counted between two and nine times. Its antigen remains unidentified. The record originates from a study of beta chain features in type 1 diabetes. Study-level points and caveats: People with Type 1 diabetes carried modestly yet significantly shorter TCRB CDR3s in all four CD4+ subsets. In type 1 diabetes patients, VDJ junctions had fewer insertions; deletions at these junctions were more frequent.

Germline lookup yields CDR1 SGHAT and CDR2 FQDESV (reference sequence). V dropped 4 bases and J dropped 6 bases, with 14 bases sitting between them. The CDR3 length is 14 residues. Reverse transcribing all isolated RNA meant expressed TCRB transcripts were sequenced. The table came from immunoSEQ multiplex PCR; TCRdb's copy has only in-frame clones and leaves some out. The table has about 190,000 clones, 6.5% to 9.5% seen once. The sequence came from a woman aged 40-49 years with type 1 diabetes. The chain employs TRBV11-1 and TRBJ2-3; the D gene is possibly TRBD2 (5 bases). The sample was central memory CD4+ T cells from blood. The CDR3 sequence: CASSSSEGGDTQYF. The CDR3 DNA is TGTGCCAGCAGCTCAAGCGAGGGCGGCGATACGCAGTATTTT.